This entry is about one T cell receptor (beta chain). This clone was recorded only once. No antigen is known for it. Base qualities are not provided; no much larger clone lies one nucleotide away. Whole blood was collected in K2EDTA tubes by collaborating institutions according to the institutions' own protocols. For TCRbeta analysis, collaborator samples were shipped as frozen whole blood, as isolated PBMCs, or as DNA extracted from either sample type. The immunoSEQ Assay, a bias-controlled multiplex PCR, was used to amplify TCRbeta CDR3 regions from genomic DNA. In the original analysis: Within the assay, amplification of reference gene primers was used to estimate how many nucleated cells each sample contained. To quantify the absolute abundance of each unique TCRbeta CDR3 rearrangement, sequence reads were collapsed and filtered. For each sample, productive Simpson clonality was calculated as the square root of Simpson's diversity index over productive rearrangements. The table comes from immuneACCESS by way of TCRdb, which keeps in-frame sequences with V and J called. Part of the clones is missing from these tables; in studies checked, under half for an unresolved V gene and the rest for unknown reasons. The V and J calls and clone size come from that table; D and trimming were worked out from the DNA. The sample yields about 180,000 clones; over 75% were counted once. Of the sample, 9.8% is held by the ten largest clones.

V is cut back by 4 bases and J by 5 bases, with 7 bases in the junction unmatched. CDR1 and CDR2, per the germline V gene, are SGHRS and YFSETQ. From the cysteine up to the phenylalanine, the CDR3 has a length of 15 residues. CDR3 DNA is the only sequence kept; it has 45 bases, read in frame from the first base. This sample stems from a study of blood T cell repertoires in COVID-19 (TCRdb year 2020). Study-wide context: Samples from collaborators originated in the United States, Italy and Spain and spanned both the acute and convalescent phases of COVID-19. Where HLA class I and class II types were available, the types were taken from metadata supplied by the sample provider, not from assay-based typing. A freely available public database, intended as a resource for researchers studying the immune response to SARS-CoV-2, is where the repertoires were released. The samples were drawn from the first 160 participants of the ongoing ImmuneRACE study and from 1,254 subjects provided by 6 global collaborators. Nearly every sample came with metadata listing a de-identified subject ID, COVID-19 status, age in years and sex. The prospective study material was composed of cDNA or gDNA derived from T cells, B-cell-depleted T cells, or PBMCs. Subjects who had been exposed to COVID-19, were actively infected with it, or had recovered from it provided the deeply sampled blood TCRbeta repertoires that made up the dataset.

Results and caveats for the whole study, not just this receptor: Clinical and demographic metadata were provided uncurated, with the amount varying by source and participant.

This clonotype was obtained from a woman older than 75 with acute or convalescent COVID-19. This chain joins TRBV5-1 to TRBJ2-7; TRBD1 agrees with 12 junctional bases. The source material was peripheral blood. The nucleotide sequence is given as TGCGCCAGCAGCGGGACAGGGGGCGGCCGCCACGAGCAGTACTTC. This encodes CASSGTGGGRHEQYF.